This T cell receptor (beta chain) was obtained from a study of cytomegalovirus exposure and HLA in healthy donors. The PCR made use of 60 Vbeta and 13 Jbeta primers. Here immunoSEQ multiplex PCR was the method, and the copy in TCRdb shows in-frame clones only, minus some. The sample lists just over 150,000 clones, around 74% occurring once. The CDR3 is 15 residues long. Trimming took 4 bases from V and 4 from J; bases not matched to a gene: 7. Germline lookup yields CDR1 ENHRY and CDR2 SYGVKD. Study-level points and caveats: Most observed TCR sequences were rare, whereas some public TCRs were detected in many donors.

Regarding this clone: The antigen is not known.

The sequenced sample consisted of PBMCs. This chain joins TRBV10-3 and TRBJ2-1, with 7 bases lining up with TRBD2. The sequence derives from a female donor in good health and CMV-seronegative. CDR3 DNA sequence: TGTGCCATCAGTGGAGGGAGGGCCGTATACAATGAGCAGTTCTTC. This sequence encodes CAISGGRAVYNEQFF.